This entry lists 16 T cell receptor beta chains sequenced from one sample in a study of T cell repertoires in cytomegalovirus infection. MiXCR, run by TCRdb on the reads, gives a single entry per CDR3 protein. The sample lists fewer than 650,000 distinct CDR3 sequences; about 39% were seen once. These receptors' targets are unknown. Source: cultured PBMCs, taken from culture after CMV antigen stimulation. These receptors all come from a human donor in good health (CMV status not recorded). Some clones in this sample may be carry-over from other donors' samples.

The chain is built from TRBV7-9 and TRBJ2-2; D is uncertain. This CDR3 contains 15 residues. Trimming left V 11 bases short and J 0 bases short, with 16 bases between. Germline assignment: CDR1 SEHNR and CDR2 FQNEAQ (reference sequence). The CDR3: CACDGSRANTGELFF. The DNA for the CDR3 is TGTGCCTGCGACGGGTCTCGCGCGAACACCGGGGAGCTGTTTTTT.

The sample holds one count of this clonotype. V gene TRBV12-3 or TRBV12-4 combines with J gene TRBJ2-3, with D maybe TRBD2 (5 bases). The CDR3 contains 14 residues. The V and J ends lost 6 bases and 2 bases respectively, with 12 bases between them. DNA for the CDR3: TGTGCCAGCAGCCGGGATCTCCCCACAGATACGCAGTATTTT. This codes for CASSRDLPTDTQYF.

The chain combines TRBV7-6 with TRBJ2-5; D is uncertain. CDR3 length equals 13 residues. Germline V gene lookup returns CDR1 SGHVS and CDR2 FNYEAQ. V dropped 4 bases and J dropped 2 bases, with 8 bases sitting between them. The CDR3 DNA follows: TGTGCCAGCAGCTCCCGAACTCAAGAGACCCAGTACTTC. This gives the protein CASSSRTQETQYF.

This clonotype came up a few times. The rearrangement links TRBV4-1 to TRBJ1-6; no firm D call. The V gene's germline CDR1 is MGHRA and CDR2 YSYEKL. Trimming cost V 0 bases and J 7 bases, with 7 bases left between them. The CDR3 consists of 14 residues. Here the CDR3 DNA reads TGCGCCAGCAGCCAAGAGACTAGGAATTCACCCCTCCACTTT. Amino acid sequence: CASSQETRNSPLHF.

Many counts were recorded for this clonotype. This chain uses TRBV7-2 with TRBJ2-7; 10 nucleotides line up with TRBD1. Unmatched junction bases numbered 8, after V lost 5 bases and J lost 7 bases. The CDR3 runs to 14 residues. The V gene's germline CDR1 is SGHTA and CDR2 FQGNSA. CDR3 bases: TGTGCCAGCAGCCTTCGACAGGGGGCGGGGGAGCAGTACTTC. Its protein product is CASSLRQGAGEQYF.

The table lists this clonotype with a few counts. The rearrangement joins TRBV7-2 to TRBJ2-7, with 9 bases matching TRBD2. After removal of 2 bases from V and 9 bases from J, the junction contained 8 bases not matched to a gene. CDR3 length: 14 amino acids. Germline V CDR1 and CDR2: SGHTA, FQGNSA. In DNA, the CDR3 is TGTGCCAGCAGCTTAACGCGGGAGGGGGGTGCGCAGTACTTC. Protein product: CASSLTREGGAQYF. Full variable domain (remainder filled in from reference TRBV7-2 and TRBJ2-7): GAGVSQSPSNKVTEKGKDVELRCDPISGHTALYWYRQSLGQGLEFLIYFQGNSAPDKSGLPSDRFSAERTGGSVSTLTIQRTQQEDSAVYLCASSLTREGGAQYFGPGTRLTVT.

This clonotype appeared once. The genes are TRBV2 and TRBJ2-4; 12 bases are shared with TRBD1. The CDR3 sequence is 14 residues long. Per germline, CDR1 SNHLY and CDR2 FYNNEI. V shed 6 bases, J shed 9 bases, and the junction held 6 bases outside the gene matches. This chain's CDR3 is CASSLGTGGFIQYF. CDR3 coding DNA: TGTGCCAGCAGCCTAGGGACAGGGGGCTTCATTCAGTACTTC.

This clonotype was seen once. The genes are TRBV6-8 and TRBJ2-2; no clear D. Germline-derived CDR1 and CDR2 are MNHGY and SAAAGT. Trimming shortened V by 8 bases and J by 5 bases, and 9 bases separated the two germline ends. This CDR3 is built from 12 residues. CDR3 residues: CASWSGTGELFF. DNA for the CDR3: TGTGCCAGCTGGAGTGGAACCGGGGAGCTGTTTTTT.

The chain carries TRBV29-1 and TRBJ2-7; D possibly corresponds to TRBD2 (5 bases). Trimming removed 0 bases from V and 2 bases from J, with 11 bases in between. CDR1 is SQVTM and CDR2 is ANQGSEA in the germline V gene. The length of the CDR3 is 14 residues. The CDR3 reads CSVEDPPGAYEQYF. For the CDR3, the DNA is TGCAGCGTTGAAGATCCGCCCGGGGCCTACGAGCAGTACTTC.

The chain recombines TRBV4-3 with TRBJ2-2; TRBD2 matches 10 bases. The CDR3 loop spans 17 amino acids. CDR1 LGHNA and CDR2 YSLEER come from the germline V gene. The V and J ends lost 6 bases and 5 bases, in that order; junction bases with no gene match: 12. The CDR3 nucleotides read TGCGCCAGCAGGACCCTTCTAGCGGGAGTAGCTACCGGGGAGCTGTTTTTT. It encodes CASRTLLAGVATGELFF.

This sequence joins TRBV4-2 and TRBJ1-4; TRBD1 matches 8 bases. This CDR3 contains 14 residues. V lost 1 base and J lost 8; bases outside the gene matches: 3. CDR1 LGHNA and CDR2 YNFKEQ come from the germline V gene. The CDR3 region is CASSQGQGAEKLFF. The CDR3 bases are TGTGCCAGCAGCCAAGGTCAGGGGGCGGAAAAACTGTTTTTT.

The chain joins TRBV27 to TRBJ2-7; 13 bases map to TRBD2. The CDR3 runs to 16 residues. Germline V gene sequence: CDR1 MNHEY, CDR2 SMNVEV (reference sequence). Trimming removed 5 bases from V and 1 base from J; junction bases left unmatched: 5. The CDR3 DNA sequence: TGTGCCAGCAGTCCTGGACTAGCGGGAGTATCCTACGAGCAGTACTTC. This sequence encodes CASSPGLAGVSYEQYF.

The chain joins TRBV7-6 to TRBJ1-4; D unclear. Trimming removed 4 bases from V and 10 bases from J, with 16 bases in between. From germline, CDR1 is SGHVS and CDR2 FNYEAQ. The CDR3 has 14 residues. Here the CDR3 DNA reads TGTGCCAGCAGCTCCGTCGGGAAGCTCGGAAAACTGTTTTTT. The encoded protein is CASSSVGKLGKLFF.

This clonotype was picked up a small number of times. The V and J genes are TRBV2 and TRBJ2-5, with D unclear. The CDR3 runs 11 residues. The V end lost 4 bases, the J end lost 3 bases, and 3 bases lay between the germline ends. Per the germline V gene, CDR1 is SNHLY and CDR2 is FYNNEI. The CDR3 loop reads CASSGEETQYF. The CDR3 region has the DNA TGTGCCAGCAGTGGGGAAGAGACCCAGTACTTC.

This rearrangement joins TRBV18 to TRBJ1-6; unclear D gene. Looked up from germline, CDR1 is KGHSH and CDR2 is LQKENI. This CDR3 contains 15 residues. Trimming shortened V by 2 bases and J by 0 bases, and 5 bases separated the two germline ends. The CDR3 region is CASSPTVSYNSPLHF. DNA for the CDR3: TGTGCCAGCTCACCAACAGTCTCCTATAATTCACCCCTCCACTTT.

This chain joins TRBV7-2 and TRBJ2-3; 7 bases are shared with TRBD2. CDR1 and CDR2 (germline): SGHTA, FQGNSA. The CDR3 has 14 residues. V lost 1 base to trimming and J lost 8 bases; unmatched junction nucleotides: 6. The chain's CDR3 is CASSLVGRAGTQYF. For the CDR3, the DNA is TGTGCCAGCAGCTTAGTGGGGAGGGCGGGTACGCAGTATTTT.